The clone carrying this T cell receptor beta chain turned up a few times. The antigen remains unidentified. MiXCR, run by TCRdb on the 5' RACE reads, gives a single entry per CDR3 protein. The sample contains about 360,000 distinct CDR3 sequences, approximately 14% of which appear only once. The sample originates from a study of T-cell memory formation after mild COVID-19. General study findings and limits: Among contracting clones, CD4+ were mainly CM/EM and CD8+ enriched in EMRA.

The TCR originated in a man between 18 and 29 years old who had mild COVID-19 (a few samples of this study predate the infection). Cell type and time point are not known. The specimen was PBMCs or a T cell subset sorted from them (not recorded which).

The CDR3 DNA follows: TGTGCCAGCAGCTATCTGGGGCAGGGGAACTATGGCTACACCTTC. Protein: CASSYLGQGNYGYTF. This sequence joins TRBV3-1 and TRBJ1-2; D perhaps matches TRBD1 (6 bases). The V gene lost 5 bases and the J gene lost 2 bases, with 15 bases spanning the gap. The CDR3 has 15 amino acids. Germline values: CDR1 LGHDT, CDR2 YNNKEL (reference sequence).